The rows below give T cell receptor beta chains drawn from one sample of a study of CD8 T cells in Susac syndrome. TCRdb passed the immunoSEQ multiplex PCR reads through MiXCR, listing each CDR3 protein once. Seen here are 200,000 or so distinct CDR3 sequences, over 90% observed once, and the top ten hold approximately 0.15%. Sequences were obtained from CD8+ T cells from PBMCs. The receptors were sampled from a human donor with Susac syndrome. Each CDR3 is given with its conserved first and last residue. The D gene is left open where the match is weak. Size values are once, few and many counts, or a class for expanded clones, and some rows have none.

D: -; size: -; V: TRBV11-2; J: TRBJ2-3; CDR3: CASSLESTDTQYF; DNA: TGTGCCAGCAGCTTAGAAAGCACAGATACGCAGTATTTT
D: TRBD1; size: -; V: TRBV12-3/TRBV12-4; J: TRBJ1-3; CDR3: CASRTDREWDTIYF; DNA: TGTGCCAGCAGGACCGACAGGGAATGGGACACCATATATTTT
D: -; size: -; V: TRBV28; J: TRBJ2-5; CDR3: CASGSETQYF; DNA: TGTGCCAGCGGGTCCGAGACCCAGTACTTC
D: TRBD1; size: once; V: TRBV30; J: TRBJ1-6; CDR3: CAWSVLGQGGSPLHF; DNA: TGTGCCTGGAGTGTACTCGGACAGGGGGGTTCACCCCTCCATTTT
D: TRBD1; size: -; V: TRBV4-2; J: TRBJ2-7; CDR3: CASRNRDSYEQYF; DNA: TGTGCCAGCAGGAACCGGGACAGCTACGAGCAGTACTTC
D: -; size: -; V: TRBV14; J: TRBJ2-7; CDR3: CASSPPGRPTYEQYF; DNA: TGTGCCAGCAGCCCGCCAGGACGCCCTACCTACGAGCAGTACTTC
D: -; size: -; V: TRBV5-5; J: TRBJ2-2; CDR3: CASTDQNFLRSTGELFF; DNA: TGTGCCAGCACGGACCAAAACTTTCTCCGGAGCACCGGGGAGCTGTTTTTT
D: -; size: -; V: TRBV19; J: TRBJ2-1; CDR3: CASSIGDNEQFF; DNA: TGTGCCAGTAGTATTGGTGACAATGAGCAGTTCTTC
D: TRBD2; size: -; V: TRBV2; J: TRBJ2-5; CDR3: CASKPVAGGRETQYF; DNA: TGTGCCAGCAAACCGGTAGCGGGGGGGAGAGAGACCCAGTACTTC
D: TRBD1; size: -; V: TRBV30; J: TRBJ1-5; CDR3: CAWRDRGFGQPQHF; DNA: TGTGCCTGGAGAGACAGGGGATTTGGGCAGCCCCAGCATTTT
D: TRBD2; size: -; V: TRBV15; J: TRBJ2-1; CDR3: CATSWGGNEQFF; DNA: TGTGCCACCTCCTGGGGGGGGAATGAGCAGTTCTTC